This T cell receptor beta chain was retrieved from a study of OX40 agonist ivuxolimab in advanced cancers. For the study at large: Two patients with cutaneous melanoma and one with hepatocellular carcinoma, three in total, showed partial responses.

The V end was cut by 5 bases, the J end by 4 bases, with 6 bases between. Germline V CDR1 and CDR2: SGHRS, YFSETQ. The CDR3 extends over 12 amino acids. At baseline, cycle 4 day 1, and cycle 7 day 1, blood was sampled. Clones were read by immunoSEQ multiplex PCR, and TCRdb kept only the in-frame ones, dropping some. The table includes tens of thousands of clones, 65% to 90% detected once. The chain carries TRBV5-1 and TRBJ2-2, with D unclear. The sequence came from an adult with an advanced solid tumor such as melanoma, head and neck, liver or kidney cancer. Sequencing was performed on CD4+ or CD8+ T cells sorted from blood, taken in a trial of the OX40 agonist ivuxolimab. CDR3 bases: TGCGCCAGCAGGGATGGCACCGGGGAGCTGTTTTTT. Translation: CASRDGTGELFF.